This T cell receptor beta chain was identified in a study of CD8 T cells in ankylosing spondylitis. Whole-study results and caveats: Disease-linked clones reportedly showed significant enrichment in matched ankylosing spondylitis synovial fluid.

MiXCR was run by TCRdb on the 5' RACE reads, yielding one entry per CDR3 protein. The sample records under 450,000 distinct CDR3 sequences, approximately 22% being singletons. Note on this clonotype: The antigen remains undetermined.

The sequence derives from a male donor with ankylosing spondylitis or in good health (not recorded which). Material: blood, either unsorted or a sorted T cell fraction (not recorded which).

DNA of the CDR3: TGCAGCGTTTGGGACAGCCCCAACGAGCAGTACTTC. Translated, it gives CSVWDSPNEQYF. The chain has TRBV29-1 and TRBJ2-7; TRBD1 agrees at 7 bases. Losses at the gene ends were 5 bases for V and 5 bases for J; bases not matched to a gene: 6. The CDR3 totals 12 residues. The germline V gene has CDR1 SQVTM and CDR2 ANQGSEA.